This T cell receptor beta chain was sequenced during a study of cytomegalovirus exposure and HLA in healthy donors. General study results and limits: A later analysis associated some 16,000 TCR beta sequences with HLA alleles at a 0.05 false discovery rate. Some highly shared sequence variants likely arose as a pipeline artifact.

The study ran its PCR with 60 Vbeta and 13 Jbeta primers. The repertoire was sequenced with immunoSEQ multiplex PCR; TCRdb's copy has only in-frame clones and lacks some. The table gives 53,000 or so clones; the top ten clones make up approximately 13% of it. To note about this clone: Its antigen is not known.

From germline, CDR1 is MRHNA and CDR2 SNTAGT. V was clipped by 5 bases and J by 3 bases, with 11 bases between them. The CDR3 totals 13 residues. Sequenced: PBMCs. The sequence was collected from a man aged 18 to 30 in good health and CMV-seropositive. The genes are TRBV6-4 and TRBJ2-7, with TRBD1 as a possible D gene (6 bases). CDR3 DNA: TGTGCCAGCAGTAGGGACACCAACTACGAGCAGTACTTC. Its protein is CASSRDTNYEQYF.